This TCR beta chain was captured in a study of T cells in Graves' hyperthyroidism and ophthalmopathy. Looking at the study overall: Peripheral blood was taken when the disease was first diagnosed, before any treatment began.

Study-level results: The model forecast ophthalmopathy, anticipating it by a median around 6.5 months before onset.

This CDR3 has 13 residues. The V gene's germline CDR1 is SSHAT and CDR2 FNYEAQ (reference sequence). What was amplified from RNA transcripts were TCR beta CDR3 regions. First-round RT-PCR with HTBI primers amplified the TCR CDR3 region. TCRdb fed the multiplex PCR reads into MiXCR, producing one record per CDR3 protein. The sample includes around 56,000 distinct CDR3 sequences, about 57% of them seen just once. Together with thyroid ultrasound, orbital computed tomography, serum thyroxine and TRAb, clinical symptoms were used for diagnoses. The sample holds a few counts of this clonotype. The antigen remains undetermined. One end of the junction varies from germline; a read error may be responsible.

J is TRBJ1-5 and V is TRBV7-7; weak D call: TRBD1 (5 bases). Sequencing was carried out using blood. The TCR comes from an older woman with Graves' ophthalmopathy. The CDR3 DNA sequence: TGTGCTAGCAGCTTACAGGAGGATCAGCCCCAGCATTTT. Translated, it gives CASSLQEDQPQHF. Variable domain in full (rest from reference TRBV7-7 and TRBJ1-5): GAGVSQSPRYKVTKRGQDVTLRCDPISSHATLYWYQQALGQGPEFLTYFNYEAQPDKSGLPSDRFSAERPEGSISTLTIQRTEQRDSAMYRCASSLQEDQPQHFGDGTRLSIL.